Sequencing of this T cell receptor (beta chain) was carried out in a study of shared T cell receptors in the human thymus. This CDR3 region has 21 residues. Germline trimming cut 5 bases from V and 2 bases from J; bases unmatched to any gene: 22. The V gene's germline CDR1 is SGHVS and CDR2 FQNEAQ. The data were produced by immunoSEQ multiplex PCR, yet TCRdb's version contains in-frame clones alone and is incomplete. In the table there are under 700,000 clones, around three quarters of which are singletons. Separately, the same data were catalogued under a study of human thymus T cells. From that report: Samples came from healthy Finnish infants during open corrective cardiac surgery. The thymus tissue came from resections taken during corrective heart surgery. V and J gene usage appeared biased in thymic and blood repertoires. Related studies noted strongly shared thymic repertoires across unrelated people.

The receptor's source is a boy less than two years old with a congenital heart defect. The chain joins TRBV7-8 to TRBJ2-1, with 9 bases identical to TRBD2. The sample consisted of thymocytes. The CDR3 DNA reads TGTGCCAGCAGCCGTGTTCTTCCCGCTAGCGGGACCGAATTCACCTACAATGAGCAGTTCTTC. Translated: CASSRVLPASGTEFTYNEQFF.